These 5 T cell receptor beta chains share one sample of origin, sequenced in a study of blood T cells in healthy people across ages. A second about 7 to 11 cycle PCR used barcoded and J-beta primers. One entry per CDR3 protein results from TCRdb running MiXCR on the 5' RACE reads. This table holds about 380,000 distinct CDR3 sequences, about 55% found once. Sequences were obtained from blood. All receptors derive from a man in his sixties in good health.

On this clonotype: Sequence at one end of the junction differs from germline and may be a read error. The V call is TRBV7-8, the J call TRBJ2-4, with 8 nucleotides matching TRBD2. The CDR3 has 14 residues. Germline V gives CDR1 SGHVS, CDR2 FQNEAQ. CDR3 in amino acids: CASSLDGGEDIPYF. The CDR3 region has the DNA TGTGCCAGCAGCTTAGACGGGGGGGAGGACATTCCGTACTTC.

This clonotype was counted a few times. A clone one base away is much larger, so this may be a read error. V is TRBV7-9 and J is TRBJ2-3; 8 positions match TRBD1. The length of the CDR3 is 18 residues. Germline-derived CDR1 and CDR2 are SEHNR and FQNEAQ (reference sequence). Losses at the gene ends were 5 bases for V and 3 bases for J; bases not matched to a gene: 16. This CDR3 is CASSPKGMDRVSTDTQYF. The CDR3 DNA is TGTGCCAGCAGCCCTAAAGGCATGGACAGGGTATCGACAGATACGCAGTATTTT.

The V call is TRBV5-5, the J call TRBJ2-7; 7 bases match TRBD1. V trimming: 7 bases; J trimming: 2 bases; junction bases outside the gene matches: 15. This CDR3 comprises 16 residues. Germline V gene data show CDR1 as SGHKS and CDR2 as YYEKEE (reference sequence). In nucleotides, the CDR3 is TGTGCCAGCCTTGGACAGGTCACCCTTGGTACCTACGAGCAGTACTTC. Amino acid sequence: CASLGQVTLGTYEQYF.

This clonotype was detected only a few times. The genes are TRBV21-1 and TRBJ2-6; the table's D call of TRBD1 was not tested on the DNA. TRBV21-1 is tagged as a pseudogene. This CDR3 has 18 amino acids. The CDR3 loop is CASSKPGWGAVRANVLTF. CDR3 nucleotide sequence: TGTGCCAGCAGCAAACCAGGATGGGGGGCTGTGAGGGCCAACGTCCTGACTTTC.

This clonotype turned up a few times. This chain joins TRBV29-1 and TRBJ2-1, with 8 bases matching TRBD2. The germline V gene has CDR1 SQVTM and CDR2 ANQGSEA. The trim removed 5 bases at V and 8 bases at J, leaving 11 bases unmatched. The CDR3 spans 14 residues. The CDR3 is CSVTPTSGVYEQFF. CDR3 nucleotide sequence: TGCAGCGTTACGCCCACTAGCGGTGTCTATGAGCAGTTCTTC.